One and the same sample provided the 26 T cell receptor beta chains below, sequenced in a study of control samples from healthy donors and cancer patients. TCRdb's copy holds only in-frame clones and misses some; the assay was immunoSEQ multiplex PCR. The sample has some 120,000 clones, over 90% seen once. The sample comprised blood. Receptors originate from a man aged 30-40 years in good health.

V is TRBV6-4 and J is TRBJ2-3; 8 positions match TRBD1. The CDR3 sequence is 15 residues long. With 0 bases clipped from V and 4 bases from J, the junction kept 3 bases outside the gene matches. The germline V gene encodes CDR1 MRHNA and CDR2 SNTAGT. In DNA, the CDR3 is TGTGCCAGCAGTGACTCCTCACAGGGGGCAGATACGCAGTATTTT. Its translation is CASSDSSQGADTQYF.

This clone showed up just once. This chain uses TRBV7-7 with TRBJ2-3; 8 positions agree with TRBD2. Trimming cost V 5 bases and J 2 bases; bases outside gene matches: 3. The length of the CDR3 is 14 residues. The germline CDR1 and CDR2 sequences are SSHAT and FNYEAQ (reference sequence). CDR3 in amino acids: CASSPGGATDTQYF. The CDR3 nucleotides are TGTGCCAGCAGCCCCGGGGGGGCCACAGATACGCAGTATTTT.

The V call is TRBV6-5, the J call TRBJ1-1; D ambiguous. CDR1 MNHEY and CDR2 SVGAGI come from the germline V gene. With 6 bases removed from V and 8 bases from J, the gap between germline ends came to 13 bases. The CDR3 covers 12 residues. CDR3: CASRGPEEEAFF. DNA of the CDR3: TGTGCCAGCAGGGGCCCGGAGGAGGAAGCTTTCTTT.

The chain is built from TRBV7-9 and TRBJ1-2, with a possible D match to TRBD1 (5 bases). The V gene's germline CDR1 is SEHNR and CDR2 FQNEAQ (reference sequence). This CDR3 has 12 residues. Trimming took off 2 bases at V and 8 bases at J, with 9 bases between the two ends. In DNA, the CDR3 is TGTGCCAGCAGCTTAAGAGGGGAAGGCTACACCTTC. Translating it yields CASSLRGEGYTF.

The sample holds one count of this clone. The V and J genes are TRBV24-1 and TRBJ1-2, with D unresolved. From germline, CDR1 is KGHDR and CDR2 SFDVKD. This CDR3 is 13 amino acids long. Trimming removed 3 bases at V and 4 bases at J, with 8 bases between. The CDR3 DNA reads TGTGCCACCAGTGATCCAGGATTCTATGGCTACACCTTC. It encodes CATSDPGFYGYTF.

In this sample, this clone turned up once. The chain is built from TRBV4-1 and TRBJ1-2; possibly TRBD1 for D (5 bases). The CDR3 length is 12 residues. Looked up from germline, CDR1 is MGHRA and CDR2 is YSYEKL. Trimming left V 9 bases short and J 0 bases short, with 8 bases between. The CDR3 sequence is CASGGANYGYTF. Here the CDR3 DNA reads TGCGCCAGTGGGGGTGCTAACTATGGCTACACCTTC.

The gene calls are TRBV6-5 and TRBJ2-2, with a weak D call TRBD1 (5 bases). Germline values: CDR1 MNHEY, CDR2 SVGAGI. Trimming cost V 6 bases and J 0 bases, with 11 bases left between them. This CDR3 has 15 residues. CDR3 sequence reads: CASRLTVSNTGELFF. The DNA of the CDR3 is TGTGCCAGCAGGCTGACAGTCTCGAACACCGGGGAGCTGTTTTTT.

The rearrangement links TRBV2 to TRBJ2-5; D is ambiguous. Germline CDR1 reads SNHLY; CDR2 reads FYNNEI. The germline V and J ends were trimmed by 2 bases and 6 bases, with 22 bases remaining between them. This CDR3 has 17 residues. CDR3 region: CASSELSASPLGKTQYF. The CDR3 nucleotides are TGTGCCAGCAGTGAATTAAGTGCTAGTCCCTTGGGGAAGACCCAGTACTTC.

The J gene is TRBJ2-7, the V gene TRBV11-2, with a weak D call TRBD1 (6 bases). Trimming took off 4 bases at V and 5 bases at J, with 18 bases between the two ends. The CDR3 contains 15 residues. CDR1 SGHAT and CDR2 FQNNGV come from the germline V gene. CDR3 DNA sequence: TGTGCCAGCAGCTCATTACAGGGAAGAAGACACGAGCAGTACTTC. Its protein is CASSSLQGRRHEQYF.

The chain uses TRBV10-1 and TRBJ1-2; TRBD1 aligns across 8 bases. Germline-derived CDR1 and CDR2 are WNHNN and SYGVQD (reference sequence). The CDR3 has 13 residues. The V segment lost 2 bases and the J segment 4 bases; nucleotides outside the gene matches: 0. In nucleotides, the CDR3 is TGCGCCAGCAGTGAGGGACAGGGCTATGGCTACACCTTC. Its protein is CASSEGQGYGYTF.

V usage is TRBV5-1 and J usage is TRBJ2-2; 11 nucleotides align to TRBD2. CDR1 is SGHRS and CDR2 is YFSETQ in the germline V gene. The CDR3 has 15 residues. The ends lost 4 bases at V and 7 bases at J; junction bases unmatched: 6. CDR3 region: CASSTGTSGGGELFF. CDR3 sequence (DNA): TGCGCCAGCAGCACCGGGACTAGCGGAGGCGGGGAGCTGTTTTTT.

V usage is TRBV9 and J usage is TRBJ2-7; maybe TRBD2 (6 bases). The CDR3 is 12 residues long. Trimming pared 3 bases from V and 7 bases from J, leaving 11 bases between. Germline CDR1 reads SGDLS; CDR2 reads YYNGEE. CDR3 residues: CASSAGAGEQYF. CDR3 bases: TGTGCCAGCAGCGCCGGGGCGGGGGAGCAGTACTTC.

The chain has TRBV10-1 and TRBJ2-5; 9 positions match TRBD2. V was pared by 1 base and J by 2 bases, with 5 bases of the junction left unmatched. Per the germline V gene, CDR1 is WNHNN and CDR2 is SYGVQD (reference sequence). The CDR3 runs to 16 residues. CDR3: CASSEWSLAGQETQYF. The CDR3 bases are TGCGCCAGCAGTGAGTGGAGCCTAGCGGGGCAAGAGACCCAGTACTTC.

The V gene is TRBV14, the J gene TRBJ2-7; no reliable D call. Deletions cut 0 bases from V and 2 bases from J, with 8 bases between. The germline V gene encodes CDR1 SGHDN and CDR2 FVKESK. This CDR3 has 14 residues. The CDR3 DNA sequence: TGTGCCAGCAGCCAAGATTTAGGCCCCTACGAGCAGTACTTC. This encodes CASSQDLGPYEQYF.

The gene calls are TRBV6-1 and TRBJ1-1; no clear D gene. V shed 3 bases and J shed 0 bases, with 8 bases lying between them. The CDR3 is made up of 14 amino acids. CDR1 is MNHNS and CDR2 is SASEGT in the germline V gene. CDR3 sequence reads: CASSDTLMNTEAFF. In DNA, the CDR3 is TGTGCCAGCAGTGACACCTTAATGAACACTGAAGCTTTCTTT.

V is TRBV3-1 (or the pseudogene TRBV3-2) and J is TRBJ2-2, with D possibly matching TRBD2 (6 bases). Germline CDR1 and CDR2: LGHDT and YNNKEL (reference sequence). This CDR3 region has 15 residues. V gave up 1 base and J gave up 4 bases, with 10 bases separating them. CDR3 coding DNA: TGTGCCAGCAGCCAAGTCTCCGGGGGCACCGGGGAGCTGTTTTTT. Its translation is CASSQVSGGTGELFF.

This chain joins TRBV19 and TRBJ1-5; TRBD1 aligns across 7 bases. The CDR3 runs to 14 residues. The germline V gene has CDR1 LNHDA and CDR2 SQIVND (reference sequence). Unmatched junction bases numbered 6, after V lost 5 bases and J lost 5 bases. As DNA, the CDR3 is TGTGCCAGTAGTCATCGGGACAGAGATCAGCCCCAGCATTTT. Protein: CASSHRDRDQPQHF.

The CDR3: CASSLGREGGYTF. Here the CDR3 DNA reads TGTGCCAGCAGCTTGGGTAGGGAGGGTGGCTACACCTTC. The chain carries TRBV7-8 and TRBJ1-2; D unclear. In germline, CDR1 is SGHVS, CDR2 FQNEAQ. This CDR3 spans 13 amino acids. Trimming took off 3 bases at V and 7 bases at J, with 12 bases between the two ends.

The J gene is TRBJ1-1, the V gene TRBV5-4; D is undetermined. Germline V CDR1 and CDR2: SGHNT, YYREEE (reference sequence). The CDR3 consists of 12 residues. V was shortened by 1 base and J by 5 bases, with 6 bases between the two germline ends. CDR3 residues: CASSLTRTEAFF. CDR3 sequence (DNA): TGTGCCAGCAGCTTGACAAGGACTGAAGCTTTCTTT.

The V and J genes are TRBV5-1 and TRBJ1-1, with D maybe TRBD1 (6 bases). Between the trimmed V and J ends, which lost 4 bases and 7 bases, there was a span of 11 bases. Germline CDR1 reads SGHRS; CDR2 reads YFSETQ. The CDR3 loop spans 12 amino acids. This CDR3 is CASSTGQSEAFF. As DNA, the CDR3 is TGCGCCAGCAGCACCGGACAGAGTGAAGCTTTCTTT.

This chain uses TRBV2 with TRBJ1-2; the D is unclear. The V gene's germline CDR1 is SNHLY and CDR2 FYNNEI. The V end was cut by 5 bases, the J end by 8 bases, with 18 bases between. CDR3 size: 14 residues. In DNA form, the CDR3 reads TGTGCCAGCAGTACGAATCGGATTAGGAACGGCTACACCTTC. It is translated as CASSTNRIRNGYTF.

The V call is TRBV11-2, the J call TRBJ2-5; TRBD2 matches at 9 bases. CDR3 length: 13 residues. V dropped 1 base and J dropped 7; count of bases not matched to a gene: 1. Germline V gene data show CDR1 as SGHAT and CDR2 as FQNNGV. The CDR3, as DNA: TGTGCCAGCAGCTTAGGCGGGAGGGGGACCCAGTACTTC. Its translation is CASSLGGRGTQYF.

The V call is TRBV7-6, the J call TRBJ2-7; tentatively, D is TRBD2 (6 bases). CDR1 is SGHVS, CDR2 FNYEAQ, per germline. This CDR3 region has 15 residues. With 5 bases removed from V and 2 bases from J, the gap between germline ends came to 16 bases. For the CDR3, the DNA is TGTGCCAGCAGCCGACTTCCGGGGGAGACCTACGAGCAGTACTTC. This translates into CASSRLPGETYEQYF.

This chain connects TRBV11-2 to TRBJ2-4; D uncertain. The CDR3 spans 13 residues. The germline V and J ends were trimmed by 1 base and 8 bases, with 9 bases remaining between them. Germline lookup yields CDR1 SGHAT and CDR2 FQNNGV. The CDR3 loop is CASSLVAQYIQYF. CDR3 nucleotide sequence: TGTGCCAGCAGCTTAGTGGCCCAATACATTCAGTACTTC.

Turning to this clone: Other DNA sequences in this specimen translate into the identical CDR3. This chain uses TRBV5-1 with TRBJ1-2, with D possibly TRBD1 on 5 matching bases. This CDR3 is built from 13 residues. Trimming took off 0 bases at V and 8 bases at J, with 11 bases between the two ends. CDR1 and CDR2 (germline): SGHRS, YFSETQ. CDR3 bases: TGCGCCAGCAGCTTGGATGGGGGGAGCGGCTACACCTTC. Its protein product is CASSLDGGSGYTF.

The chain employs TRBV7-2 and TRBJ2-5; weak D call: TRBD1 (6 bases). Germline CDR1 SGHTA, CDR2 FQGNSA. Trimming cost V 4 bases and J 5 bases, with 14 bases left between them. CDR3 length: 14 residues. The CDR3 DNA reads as TGTGCCAGCAGCTCGCGGACAGCTCGGGAGACCCAGTACTTC. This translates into CASSSRTARETQYF. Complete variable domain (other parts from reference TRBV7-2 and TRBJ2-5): GAGVSQSPSNKVTEKGKDVELRCDPISGHTALYWYRQSLGQGLEFLIYFQGNSAPDKSGLPSDRFSAERTGGSVSTLTIQRTQQEDSAVYLCASSSRTARETQYFGPGTRLLVL.